The entry that follows covers one T cell receptor beta chain sequence. Antigen: not known. This sample was taken from a study of beta chain features in type 1 diabetes. Study-level results: All four CD4+ subsets from Type 1 diabetes patients carried moderately but significantly shorter TCRB CDR3s.

Isolated RNA was reverse transcribed in full, so expressed TCRB transcripts were sequenced. Sequenced by immunoSEQ multiplex PCR; TCRdb stores in-frame clones only, minus some. The sample consists of some 270,000 clones, approximately 10% of them appearing once. The J segment lost 0 bases and the V segment lost 8 bases, leaving 14 bases of the junction unmatched. This CDR3 has 17 amino acids. CDR1 is ENHRY, CDR2 SYGVKD, per germline. The sequence derives from a man aged 25-45 years with type 1 diabetes. The chain is built from TRBV10-3 and TRBJ2-5; 8 nucleotides match TRBD1. Input material: naive CD4+ T cells from blood. The CDR3 region is CAIASTRDRTNQETQYF. The CDR3 nucleotides are TGTGCCATCGCCTCCACAAGGGACAGGACAAACCAAGAGACCCAGTACTTC.